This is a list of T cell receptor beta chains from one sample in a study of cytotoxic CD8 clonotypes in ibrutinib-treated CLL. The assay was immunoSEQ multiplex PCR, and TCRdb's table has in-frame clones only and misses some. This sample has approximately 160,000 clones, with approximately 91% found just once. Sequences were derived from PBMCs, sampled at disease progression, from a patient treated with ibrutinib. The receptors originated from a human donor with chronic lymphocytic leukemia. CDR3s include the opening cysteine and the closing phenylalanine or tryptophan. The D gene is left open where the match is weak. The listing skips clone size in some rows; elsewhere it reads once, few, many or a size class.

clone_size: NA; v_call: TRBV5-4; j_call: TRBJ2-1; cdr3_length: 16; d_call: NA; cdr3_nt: TGTGCCAGCAGCTTGTTTCGGGTCCACGGGGACAATGAGCAGTTCTTC; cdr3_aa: CASSLFRVHGDNEQFF
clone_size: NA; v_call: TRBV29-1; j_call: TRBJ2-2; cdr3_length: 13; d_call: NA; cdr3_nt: TGCAGCGGTGTGGGGGATAACCTCGGGGAGCTGTTTTTT; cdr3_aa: CSGVGDNLGELFF
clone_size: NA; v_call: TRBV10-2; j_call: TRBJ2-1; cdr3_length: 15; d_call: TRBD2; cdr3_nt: TGCGCCAGCAGGCGAGAAGCGGGAGGGTGGGATGAGCAGTTCTTC; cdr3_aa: CASRREAGGWDEQFF
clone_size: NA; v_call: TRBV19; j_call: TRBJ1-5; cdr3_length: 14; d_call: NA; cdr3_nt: TGTGCCAGTAACGTCAGGGAATTCGTTCAGCCCCAGCATTTT; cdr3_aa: CASNVREFVQPQHF
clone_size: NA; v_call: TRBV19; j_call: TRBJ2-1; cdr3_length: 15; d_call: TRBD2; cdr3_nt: TGTGCCACAAACCCCGGGACTAGCTTGATCGGTGAGCAGTTCTTC; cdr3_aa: CATNPGTSLIGEQFF
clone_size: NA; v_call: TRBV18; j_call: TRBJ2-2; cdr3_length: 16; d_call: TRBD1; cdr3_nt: TGTGCCAGCTCACCACCCGACAGGGCGAACACCGGGGAGCTGTTTTTT; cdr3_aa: CASSPPDRANTGELFF
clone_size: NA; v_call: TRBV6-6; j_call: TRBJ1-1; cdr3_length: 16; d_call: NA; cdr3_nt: TGTGCCAGCAGTTACTCGAGGGGGGCAACAAACACTGAAGCTTTCTTT; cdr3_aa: CASSYSRGATNTEAFF
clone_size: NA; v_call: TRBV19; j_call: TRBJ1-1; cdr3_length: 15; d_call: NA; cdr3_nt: TGTGCCAGTATTGGTTCGGGCAGGAGGGACACTGAAGCTTTCTTT; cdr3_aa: CASIGSGRRDTEAFF
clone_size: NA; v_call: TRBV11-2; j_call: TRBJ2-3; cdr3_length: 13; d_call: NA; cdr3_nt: TGTGCCAGCAGCCTAGAGAGCACAGATACGCAGTATTTT; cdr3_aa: CASSLESTDTQYF
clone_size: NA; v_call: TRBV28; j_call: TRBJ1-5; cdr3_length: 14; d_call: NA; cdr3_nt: TGTGCCAGCAGTTCGGGGGGCAACAATCAGCCCCAGCATTTT; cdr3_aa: CASSSGGNNQPQHF
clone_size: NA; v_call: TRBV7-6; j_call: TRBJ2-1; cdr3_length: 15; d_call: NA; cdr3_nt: TGTGCCAGCAGCCCAAGACAGACACACTACAATGAGCAGTTCTTC; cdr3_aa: CASSPRQTHYNEQFF
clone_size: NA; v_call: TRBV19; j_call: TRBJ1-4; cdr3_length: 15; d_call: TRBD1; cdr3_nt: TGTGCCAGTAGCTTCACCGGGACAGGAGATGAAAAACTGTTTTTT; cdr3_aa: CASSFTGTGDEKLFF
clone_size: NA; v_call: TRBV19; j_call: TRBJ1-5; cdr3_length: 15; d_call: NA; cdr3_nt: TGTGCCAGTAGTCCCGCTCAGGACGGGGGTAAGCCCCAGCATTTT; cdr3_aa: CASSPAQDGGKPQHF
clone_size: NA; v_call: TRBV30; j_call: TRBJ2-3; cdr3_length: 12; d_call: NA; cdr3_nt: TGTGCCTGGAGTAAGTCGGGGGATACGCAGTATTTT; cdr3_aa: CAWSKSGDTQYF
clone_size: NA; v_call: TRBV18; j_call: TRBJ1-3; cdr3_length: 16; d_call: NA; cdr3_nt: TGTGCCAGCTCACCACCGGGACCCAGCTCTGGAAACACCATATATTTT; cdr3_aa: CASSPPGPSSGNTIYF
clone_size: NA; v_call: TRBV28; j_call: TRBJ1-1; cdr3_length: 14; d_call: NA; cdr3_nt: TGTGCCAGCAGTTACAGGGACTGGAACACAGAAGCTTTCTTT; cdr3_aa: CASSYRDWNTEAFF
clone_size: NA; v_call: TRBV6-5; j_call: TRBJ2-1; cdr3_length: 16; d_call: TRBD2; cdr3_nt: TGTGCCAGCAGTTACGGCTCTAGCGGGGTTTACAATGAGCAGTTCTTC; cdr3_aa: CASSYGSSGVYNEQFF
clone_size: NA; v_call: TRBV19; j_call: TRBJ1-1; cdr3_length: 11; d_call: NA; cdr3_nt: TGTGCCAGCGCGTTGAACACTGAAGCTTTCTTT; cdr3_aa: CASALNTEAFF
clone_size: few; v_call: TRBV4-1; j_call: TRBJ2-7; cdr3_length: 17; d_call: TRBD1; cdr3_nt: TGCGCCAGCAGCCAAGAATTTAGGGGACAGGGGCTTGACGAGCAGTACTTC; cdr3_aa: CASSQEFRGQGLDEQYF
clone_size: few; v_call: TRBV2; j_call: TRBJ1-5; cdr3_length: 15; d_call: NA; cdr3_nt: TGTGCCAGCAAAGGGACGGGGAATAGCAATCAGCCCCAGCATTTT; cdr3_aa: CASKGTGNSNQPQHF
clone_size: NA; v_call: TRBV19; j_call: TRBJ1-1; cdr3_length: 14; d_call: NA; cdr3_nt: TGTGCCAGTAGTATAGAGGCGGGTAGCGCTGAAGCTTTCTTT; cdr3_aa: CASSIEAGSAEAFF
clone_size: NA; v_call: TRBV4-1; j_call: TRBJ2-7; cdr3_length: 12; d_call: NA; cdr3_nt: TGCGCCAGCAGCCATTATACGAACGAGCAGTACTTC; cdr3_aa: CASSHYTNEQYF
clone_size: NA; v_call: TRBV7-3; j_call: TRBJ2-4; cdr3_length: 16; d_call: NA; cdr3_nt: TGTGCCAGCAGCTTAAGCCCCAGGGGCGGTAAAAACATTCAGTACTTC; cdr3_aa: CASSLSPRGGKNIQYF
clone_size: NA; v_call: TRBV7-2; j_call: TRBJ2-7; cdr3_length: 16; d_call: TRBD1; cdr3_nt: TGTGCCAGCAGCTCCCCGAGGGACAGGAACTCCTACGAGCAGTACTTC; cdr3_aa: CASSSPRDRNSYEQYF
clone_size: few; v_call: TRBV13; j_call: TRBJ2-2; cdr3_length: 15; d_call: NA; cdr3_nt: TGTGCCAGCAGCTTATACCGGGAAAACACCGGGGAGCTGTTTTTT; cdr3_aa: CASSLYRENTGELFF
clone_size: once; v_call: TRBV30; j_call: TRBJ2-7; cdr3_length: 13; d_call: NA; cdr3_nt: TGTGCCTGGAGCGCCGATTTCTCCTACGAGCAGTACTTC; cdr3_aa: CAWSADFSYEQYF
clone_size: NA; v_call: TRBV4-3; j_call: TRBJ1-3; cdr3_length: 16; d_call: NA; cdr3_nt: TGCGCCAGCAGCCAAGATTATGGGAGCACTGGAAACACCATATATTTT; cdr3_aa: CASSQDYGSTGNTIYF
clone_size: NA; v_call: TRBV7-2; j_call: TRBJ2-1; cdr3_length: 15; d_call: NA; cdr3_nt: TGTGCCAGCAGCTTAGACGGACTGGAGGTCAATGAGCAGTTCTTC; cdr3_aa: CASSLDGLEVNEQFF
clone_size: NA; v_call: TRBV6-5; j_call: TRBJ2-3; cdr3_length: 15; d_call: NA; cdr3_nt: TGTGCCAGCAGTTACTACGGCGGCCGCACAGATACGCAGTATTTT; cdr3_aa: CASSYYGGRTDTQYF
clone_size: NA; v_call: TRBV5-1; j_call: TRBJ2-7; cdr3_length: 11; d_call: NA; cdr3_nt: TGCGCCAGCAGTAAGGCCTACGAGCAGTACTTC; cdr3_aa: CASSKAYEQYF
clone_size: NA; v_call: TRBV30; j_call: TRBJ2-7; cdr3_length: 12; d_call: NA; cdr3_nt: TGTGCCTGGAGTGTATCTAGTCTCGAGCAGTACTTC; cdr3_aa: CAWSVSSLEQYF
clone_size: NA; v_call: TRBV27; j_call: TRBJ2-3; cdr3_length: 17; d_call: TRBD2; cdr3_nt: TGTGCCAGCAGTCTTCCCCGACTAGCGGGAAGCACAGATACGCAGTATTTT; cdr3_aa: CASSLPRLAGSTDTQYF
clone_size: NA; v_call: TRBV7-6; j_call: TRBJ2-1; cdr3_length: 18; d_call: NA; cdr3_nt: TGTGCCAGCATAAGGGGAGGAGGCCCACGAAGTGTCTTGAATGAGCAGTTCTTC; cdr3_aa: CASIRGGGPRSVLNEQFF
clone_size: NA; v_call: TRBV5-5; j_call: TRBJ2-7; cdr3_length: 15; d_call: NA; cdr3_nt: TGTGCCAGCAGCTTGATGGGGCGACTATCCTACGAGCAGTACTTC; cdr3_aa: CASSLMGRLSYEQYF
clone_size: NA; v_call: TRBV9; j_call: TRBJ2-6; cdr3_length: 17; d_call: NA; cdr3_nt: TGTGCCAGCAGCGTAGGGGTGTCAAACTCTGGGGCCAACGTCCTGACTTTC; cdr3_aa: CASSVGVSNSGANVLTF
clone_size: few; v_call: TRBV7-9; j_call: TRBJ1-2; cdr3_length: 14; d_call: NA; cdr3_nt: TGTGCCAGCAGCCCCCCGGGGATAAGCTATGGCTACACCTTC; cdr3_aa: CASSPPGISYGYTF
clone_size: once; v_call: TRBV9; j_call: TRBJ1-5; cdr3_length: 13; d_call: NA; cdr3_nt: TGTGCCAGCAGCGTGAGGATTAATCAGCCCCAGCATTTT; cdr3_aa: CASSVRINQPQHF
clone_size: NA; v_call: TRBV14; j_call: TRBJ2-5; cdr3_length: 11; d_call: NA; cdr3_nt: TGTGCCAGCAGTTTACAAGAGACCCAGTACTTC; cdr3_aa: CASSLQETQYF
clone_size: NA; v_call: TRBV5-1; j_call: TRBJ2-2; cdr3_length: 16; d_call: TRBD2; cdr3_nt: TGCGCCAGCAGCCCCCCCGGGACTAGCGGGACCCGGGAGCTGTTTTTT; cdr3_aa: CASSPPGTSGTRELFF
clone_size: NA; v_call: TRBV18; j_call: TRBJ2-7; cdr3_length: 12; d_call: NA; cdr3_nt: TGTGCCAGCTCACCACAGGGGGACGAGCAGTACTTC; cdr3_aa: CASSPQGDEQYF
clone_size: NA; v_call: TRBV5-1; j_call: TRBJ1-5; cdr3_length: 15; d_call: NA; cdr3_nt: TGCGCCAGCAGCTTGGGGGGCAGGATTAATCAGCCCCAGCATTTT; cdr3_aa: CASSLGGRINQPQHF
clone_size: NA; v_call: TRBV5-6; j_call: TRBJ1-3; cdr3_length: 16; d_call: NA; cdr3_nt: TGTGCCAGCAGCTTGCATGGGGGATACTCTGGAAACACCATATATTTT; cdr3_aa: CASSLHGGYSGNTIYF
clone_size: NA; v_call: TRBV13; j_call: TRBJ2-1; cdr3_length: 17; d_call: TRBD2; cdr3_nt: TGTGCCAGCAGCTGGTCTAGCGGGAGGCGGGGGTACAATGAGCAGTTCTTC; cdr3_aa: CASSWSSGRRGYNEQFF
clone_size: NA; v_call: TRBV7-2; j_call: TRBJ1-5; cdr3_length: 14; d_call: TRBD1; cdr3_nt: TGTGCCAGCAGCCCGACAGGGGCTCATCAGCCCCAGCATTTT; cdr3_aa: CASSPTGAHQPQHF
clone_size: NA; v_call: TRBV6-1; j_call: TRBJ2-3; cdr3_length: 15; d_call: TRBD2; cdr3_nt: TGTGCCAGCAGTAGGACTAGGTCCCCAAAAGATACGCAGTATTTT; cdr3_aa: CASSRTRSPKDTQYF
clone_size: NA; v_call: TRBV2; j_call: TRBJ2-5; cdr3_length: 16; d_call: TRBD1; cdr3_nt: TGTGCCAGCAGTGAAGGGTACCGGACAGGGGAAGAGACCCAGTACTTC; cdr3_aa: CASSEGYRTGEETQYF
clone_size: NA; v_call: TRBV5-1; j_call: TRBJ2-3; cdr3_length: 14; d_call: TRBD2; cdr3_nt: TGCGCCAGCCAGCGGGACGGCGGCACAGATACGCAGTATTTT; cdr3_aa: CASQRDGGTDTQYF
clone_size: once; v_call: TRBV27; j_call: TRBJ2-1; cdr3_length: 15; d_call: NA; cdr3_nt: TGTGCCAGCAGAATCAGCGTCTACCTCTACAATGAGCAGTTCTTC; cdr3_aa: CASRISVYLYNEQFF
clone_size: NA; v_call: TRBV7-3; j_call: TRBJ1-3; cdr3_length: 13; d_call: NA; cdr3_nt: TGTGCCAGCAGCAAGGACTTAGGAAACACCATATATTTT; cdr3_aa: CASSKDLGNTIYF
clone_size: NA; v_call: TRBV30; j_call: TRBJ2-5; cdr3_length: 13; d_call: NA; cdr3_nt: TGTGCCTGGAGTCCTAATCCCGTTGAGACCCAGTACTTC; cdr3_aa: CAWSPNPVETQYF
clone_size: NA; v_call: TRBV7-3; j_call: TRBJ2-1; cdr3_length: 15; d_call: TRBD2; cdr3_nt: TGTGCCAGCAGCTTACCAGCGGGGGATCGCAATGAGCAGTTCTTC; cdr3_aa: CASSLPAGDRNEQFF